This TCR beta chain was sequenced in a study of radiotherapy plus CTLA-4 blockade in lung cancer. Study background: Patients showed objective responses in under 20% of cases, and disease control was achieved by approximately 33%.

In germline, CDR1 is MGHRA, CDR2 YSYEKL. The CDR3 runs to 17 residues. Unmatched junction bases numbered 5, after V lost 4 bases and J lost 2 bases. Comments on this clone: Its target is not known.

Study-wide points: Response, reportedly, was best predicted by interferon-beta along with early blood T cell clone dynamics.

The method was immunoSEQ multiplex PCR; TCRdb's version includes in-frame clones alone and lacks a portion of them. The sample carries 110,000 or so clones, approximately 84% recorded once. The gene calls are TRBV4-1 and TRBJ2-3; TRBD2 matches 14 bases. The sequence came from a human donor with non-small cell lung cancer who had a partial response to radiotherapy plus ipilimumab. This specimen consisted of peripheral blood, obtained from a patient treated with radiotherapy plus ipilimumab. CDR3 sequence reads: CASSPTSGRAHTDTQYF. The CDR3, as DNA: TGCGCCAGCAGCCCGACTAGCGGGAGGGCCCACACAGATACGCAGTATTTT.